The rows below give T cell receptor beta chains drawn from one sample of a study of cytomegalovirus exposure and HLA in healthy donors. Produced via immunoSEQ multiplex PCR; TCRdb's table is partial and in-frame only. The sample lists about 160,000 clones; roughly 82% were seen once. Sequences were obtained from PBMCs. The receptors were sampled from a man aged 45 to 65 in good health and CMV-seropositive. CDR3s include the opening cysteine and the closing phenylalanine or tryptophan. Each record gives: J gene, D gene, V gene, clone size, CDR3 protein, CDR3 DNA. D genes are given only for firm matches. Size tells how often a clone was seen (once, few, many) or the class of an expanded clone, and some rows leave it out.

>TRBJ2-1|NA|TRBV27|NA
CASSLAGPPGNEQFF
TGTGCCAGCAGTTTAGCGGGGCCCCCCGGCAATGAGCAGTTCTTC
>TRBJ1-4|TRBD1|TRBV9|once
CASSVARQGEKLFF
TGTGCCAGCAGCGTAGCCAGACAGGGTGAAAAACTGTTTTTT
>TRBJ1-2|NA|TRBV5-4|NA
CASSLQAYGYTF
TGTGCCAGCAGCTTGCAGGCCTATGGCTACACCTTC
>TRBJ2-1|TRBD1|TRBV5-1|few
CASRQGNEQFF
TGCGCCAGCAGACAGGGGAATGAGCAGTTCTTC
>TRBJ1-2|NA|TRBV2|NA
CASSAGPGQGDYGYTF
TGTGCCAGCAGTGCGGGCCCCGGGCAGGGCGACTATGGCTACACCTTC
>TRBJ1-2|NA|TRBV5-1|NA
CASSLDRSGDVNGYTF
TGCGCCAGCAGCCTCGACAGGTCTGGCGATGTTAATGGCTACACCTTC
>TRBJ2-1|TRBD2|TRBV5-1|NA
CASSLATSGGGNEQFF
TGCGCCAGCAGCTTGGCTACTAGCGGGGGAGGCAATGAGCAGTTCTTC
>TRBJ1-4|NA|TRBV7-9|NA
CASSYDYGDEKLFF
TGTGCCAGCAGCTACGATTACGGGGATGAAAAACTGTTTTTT
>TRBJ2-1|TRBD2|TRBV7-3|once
CASSSRTSEQFF
TGTGCCAGCAGCTCACGGACTAGCGAGCAGTTCTTC
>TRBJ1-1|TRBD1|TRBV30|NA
CAWSALNRGKGEAFF
TGTGCCTGGAGTGCCCTCAACAGGGGAAAGGGTGAAGCTTTCTTT
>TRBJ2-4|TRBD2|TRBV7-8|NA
CASSLAASGSGGNIQYF
TGTGCCAGCAGCTTAGCAGCTAGCGGGAGCGGAGGAAACATTCAGTACTTC
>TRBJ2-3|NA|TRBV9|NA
CASTYNTGRPSSTDTQYF
TGTGCCAGCACCTATAACACAGGCAGGCCCTCTAGCACAGATACGCAGTATTTT
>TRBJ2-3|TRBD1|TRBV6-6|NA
CASSRRDRRADTQYF
TGTGCCAGCAGCCGCCGGGACAGGCGCGCAGATACGCAGTATTTT
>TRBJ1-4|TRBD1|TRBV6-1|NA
CASSDRGRLFF
TGTGCCAGCAGCGACAGGGGTAGACTGTTTTTT
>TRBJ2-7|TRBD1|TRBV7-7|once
CASSPDRGYEQYF
TGTGCCAGCAGCCCGGACAGGGGCTACGAGCAGTACTTC
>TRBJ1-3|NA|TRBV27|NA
CASSLTGTGNTIYF
TGTGCCAGTTCCCTCACAGGGACTGGAAACACCATATATTTT
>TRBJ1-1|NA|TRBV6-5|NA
CASEKGGNTEAFF
TGTGCCAGCGAGAAAGGAGGGAACACTGAAGCTTTCTTT
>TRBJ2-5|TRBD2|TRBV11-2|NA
CASSHAGRARGETQYF
TGTGCCAGCAGCCATGCGGGGAGGGCACGGGGGGAGACCCAGTACTTC
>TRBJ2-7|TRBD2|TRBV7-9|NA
CASSSTGTSGGGTYEQYF
TGTGCCAGCAGCTCCACCGGGACTAGCGGGGGGGGAACATACGAGCAGTACTTC
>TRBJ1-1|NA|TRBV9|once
CASSVHFEENTEAFF
TGTGCCAGCAGCGTTCACTTCGAGGAGAACACTGAAGCTTTCTTT
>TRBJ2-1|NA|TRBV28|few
CASSLSAVRSSYNEQFF
TGTGCCAGCAGTTTATCGGCGGTTCGGAGCTCCTACAATGAGCAGTTCTTC
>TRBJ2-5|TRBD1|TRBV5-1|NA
CASSLALTGGGETQYF
TGCGCCAGCAGCTTGGCCCTGACAGGGGGCGGCGAGACCCAGTACTTC
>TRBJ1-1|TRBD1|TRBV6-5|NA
CASSLTGGRNTEAFF
TGTGCCAGCAGCCTGACAGGGGGTCGGAACACTGAAGCTTTCTTT
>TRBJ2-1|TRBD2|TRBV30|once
CAWSAYGTTLDYNEQFF
TGTGCCTGGAGTGCCTATGGGACTACCCTAGACTACAATGAGCAGTTCTTC
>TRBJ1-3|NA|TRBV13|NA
CASSLARDSGNTIYF
TGTGCCAGCAGCTTAGCGCGGGATTCTGGAAACACCATATATTTT
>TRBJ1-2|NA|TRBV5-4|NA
CASSLGQTYGYTF
TGTGCCAGCAGCTTGGGACAGACTTATGGCTACACCTTC
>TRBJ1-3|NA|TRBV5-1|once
CASSLDFFYGNTIYF
TGCGCCAGCAGCTTGGACTTTTTCTATGGAAACACCATATATTTT
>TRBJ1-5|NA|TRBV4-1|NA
CASSHSPGQKKDQPQHF
TGCGCCAGCAGCCATTCCCCTGGGCAGAAAAAGGATCAGCCCCAGCATTTT
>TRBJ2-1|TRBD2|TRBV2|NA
CASRGSGASYNEQFF
TGTGCCAGCCGAGGTAGCGGGGCATCCTACAATGAGCAGTTCTTC
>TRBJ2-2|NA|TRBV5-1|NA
CASSLAGQPTNTGELFF
TGCGCCAGCAGCTTGGCCGGACAGCCAACGAACACCGGGGAGCTGTTTTTT
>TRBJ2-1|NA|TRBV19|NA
CASSLTGRSYNEQFF
TGTGCCAGTAGTCTAACAGGGCGCTCCTACAATGAGCAGTTCTTC
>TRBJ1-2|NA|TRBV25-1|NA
CASSQGSRGYTF
TGTGCCAGCAGTCAGGGATCGCGGGGCTACACCTTC
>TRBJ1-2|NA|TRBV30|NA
CAWSRQTDGYTF
TGTGCCTGGAGTCGACAGACGGATGGCTACACCTTC
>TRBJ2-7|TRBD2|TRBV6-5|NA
CASSYSSSGPYEQYF
TGTGCCAGCAGTTACTCTTCTAGCGGGCCCTACGAGCAGTACTTC
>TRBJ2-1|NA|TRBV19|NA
CASRRTTLNEQFF
TGTGCCAGTAGAAGGACTACCCTCAATGAGCAGTTCTTC
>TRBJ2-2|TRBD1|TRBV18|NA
CASRRQGSNTGELFF
TGTGCCAGCCGCCGACAGGGCTCGAACACCGGGGAGCTGTTTTTT
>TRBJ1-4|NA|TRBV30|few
CAWSPGGGYEKLFF
TGTGCCTGGAGTCCCGGGGGTGGATACGAAAAACTGTTTTTT
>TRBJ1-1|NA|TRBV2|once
CASSRGWEPTEAFF
TGTGCCAGCAGCAGGGGATGGGAACCCACTGAAGCTTTCTTT
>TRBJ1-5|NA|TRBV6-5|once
CASSGSGLSNQPQHF
TGTGCCAGCAGTGGATCAGGGCTTAGCAATCAGCCCCAGCATTTT
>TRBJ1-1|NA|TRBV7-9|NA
CASSLGAGSTEAFF
TGTGCCAGCAGCTTAGGGGCGGGGAGCACTGAAGCTTTCTTT
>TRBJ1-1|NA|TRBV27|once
CASSQGVMNTEAFF
TGTGCCAGCAGCCAAGGGGTAATGAACACTGAAGCTTTCTTT
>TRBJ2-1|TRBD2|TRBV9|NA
CASTEGLAGGVKGADEQFF
TGTGCCAGCACGGAGGGACTAGCGGGAGGGGTTAAGGGGGCGGATGAGCAGTTCTTC
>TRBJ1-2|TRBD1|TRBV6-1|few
CASSEPRQGYGYTF
TGTGCCAGCAGTGAGCCGAGACAGGGCTATGGCTACACCTTC
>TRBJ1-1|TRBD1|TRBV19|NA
CASSIRQGVRSMNTEAFF
TGTGCCAGTAGTATCCGACAGGGGGTACGCTCCATGAACACTGAAGCTTTCTTT
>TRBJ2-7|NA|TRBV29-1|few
CSVGSAYEQYF
TGCAGCGTCGGGTCCGCCTACGAGCAGTACTTC
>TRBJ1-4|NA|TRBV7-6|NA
CASSQATGKLFF
TGTGCCAGCAGCCAAGCGACCGGAAAACTGTTTTTT
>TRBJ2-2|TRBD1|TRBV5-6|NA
CASSLSGGTGELFF
TGTGCCAGCAGCTTGTCAGGGGGAACCGGGGAGCTGTTTTTT
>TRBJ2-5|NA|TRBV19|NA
CASSIGAIFAETQYF
TGTGCCAGTAGTATAGGGGCCATCTTCGCAGAGACCCAGTACTTC
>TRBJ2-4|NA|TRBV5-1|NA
CASSLPALQGKGENIQYF
TGCGCCAGCAGCCTCCCGGCCCTCCAGGGTAAGGGTGAAAACATTCAGTACTTC
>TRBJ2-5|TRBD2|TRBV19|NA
CASTPGEGSWETQYF
TGTGCCAGCACTCCCGGGGAGGGTTCCTGGGAGACCCAGTACTTC
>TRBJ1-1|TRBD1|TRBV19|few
CASSIDAGGSEAFF
TGTGCCAGTAGTATAGATGCAGGGGGCAGTGAAGCTTTCTTT
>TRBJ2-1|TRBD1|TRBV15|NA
CATSRDRQGAEQFF
TGTGCCACCAGCAGAGATCGACAGGGCGCTGAGCAGTTCTTC
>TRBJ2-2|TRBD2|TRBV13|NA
CASSPRTSGRTGELFF
TGTGCCAGCAGCCCCCGGACTAGCGGGAGAACCGGGGAGCTGTTTTTT